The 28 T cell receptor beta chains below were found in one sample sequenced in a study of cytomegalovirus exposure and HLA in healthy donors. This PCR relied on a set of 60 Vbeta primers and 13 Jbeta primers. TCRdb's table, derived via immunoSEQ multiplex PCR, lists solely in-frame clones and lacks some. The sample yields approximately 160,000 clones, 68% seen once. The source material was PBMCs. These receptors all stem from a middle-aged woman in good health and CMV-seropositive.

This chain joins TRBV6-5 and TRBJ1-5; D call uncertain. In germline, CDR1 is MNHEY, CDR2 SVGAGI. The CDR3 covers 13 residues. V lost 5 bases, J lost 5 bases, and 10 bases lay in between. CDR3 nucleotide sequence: TGTGCCAGCAGTGATGATAGAGATCAGCCCCAGCATTTT. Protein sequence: CASSDDRDQPQHF.

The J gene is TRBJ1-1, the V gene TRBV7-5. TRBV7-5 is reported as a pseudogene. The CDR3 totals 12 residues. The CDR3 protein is CASSLASTEAFF. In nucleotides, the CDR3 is TGTGCCAGCAGCTTAGCGAGCACTGAAGCTTTCTTT.

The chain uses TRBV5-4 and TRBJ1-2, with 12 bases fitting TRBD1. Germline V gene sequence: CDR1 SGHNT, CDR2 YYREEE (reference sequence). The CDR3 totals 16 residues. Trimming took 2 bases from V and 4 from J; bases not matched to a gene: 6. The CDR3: CASSLMGQGASYGYTF. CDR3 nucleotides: TGTGCCAGCAGCTTAATGGGACAGGGGGCGAGCTATGGCTACACCTTC.

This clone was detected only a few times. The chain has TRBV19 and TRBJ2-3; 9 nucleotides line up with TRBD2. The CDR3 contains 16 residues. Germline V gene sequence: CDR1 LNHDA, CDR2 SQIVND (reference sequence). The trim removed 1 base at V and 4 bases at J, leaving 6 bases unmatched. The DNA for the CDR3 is TGTGCCAGTAGTATAGCTTCTAGCGGGGTACCAGATACGCAGTATTTT. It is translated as CASSIASSGVPDTQYF.

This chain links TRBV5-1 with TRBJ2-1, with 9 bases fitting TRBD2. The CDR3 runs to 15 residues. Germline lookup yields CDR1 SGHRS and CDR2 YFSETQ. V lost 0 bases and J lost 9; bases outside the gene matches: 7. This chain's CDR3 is CASSLEGGGAFEQFF. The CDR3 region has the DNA TGCGCCAGCAGCTTGGAGGGCGGGGGGGCTTTTGAGCAGTTCTTC.

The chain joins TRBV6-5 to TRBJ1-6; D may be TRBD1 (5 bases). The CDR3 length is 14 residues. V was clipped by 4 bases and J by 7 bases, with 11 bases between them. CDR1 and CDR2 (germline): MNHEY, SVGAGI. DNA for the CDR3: TGTGCCAGCAGTTGGGCACGACAGAATTCACCCCTCCACTTT. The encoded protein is CASSWARQNSPLHF.

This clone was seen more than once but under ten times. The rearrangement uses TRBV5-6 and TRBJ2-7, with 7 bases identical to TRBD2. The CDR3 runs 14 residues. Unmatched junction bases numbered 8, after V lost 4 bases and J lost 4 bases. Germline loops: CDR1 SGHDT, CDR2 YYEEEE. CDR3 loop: CASSGVGGGYEQYF. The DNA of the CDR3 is TGTGCCAGCAGCGGCGTGGGCGGGGGTTACGAGCAGTACTTC.

The CDR3 loop is CASSQVAQSSYEQYF. Written as DNA, the CDR3 is TGCGCCAGCAGCCAAGTGGCCCAGTCCTCCTACGAGCAGTACTTC. The chain couples TRBV4-3 to TRBJ2-7, with no clear D. This CDR3 has 15 residues. Between the trimmed V and J ends, which lost 1 base and 0 bases, there was a span of 10 bases. Germline CDR1 and CDR2: LGHNA and YSLEER.

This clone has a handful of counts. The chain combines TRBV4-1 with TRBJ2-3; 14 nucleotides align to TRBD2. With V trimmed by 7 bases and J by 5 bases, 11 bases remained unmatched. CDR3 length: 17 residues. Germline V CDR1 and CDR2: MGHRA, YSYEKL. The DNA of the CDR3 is TGCGCCAGCAACAAGGGACTAGCGGGAGCAGGAGGAGATACGCAGTATTTT. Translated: CASNKGLAGAGGDTQYF.

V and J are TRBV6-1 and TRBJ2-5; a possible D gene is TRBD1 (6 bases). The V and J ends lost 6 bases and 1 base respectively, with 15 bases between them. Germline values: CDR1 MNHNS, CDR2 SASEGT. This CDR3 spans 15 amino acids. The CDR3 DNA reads TGTGCCAGCAGGAGGCCCAGGGGTCCCCAAGAGACCCAGTACTTC. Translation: CASRRPRGPQETQYF.

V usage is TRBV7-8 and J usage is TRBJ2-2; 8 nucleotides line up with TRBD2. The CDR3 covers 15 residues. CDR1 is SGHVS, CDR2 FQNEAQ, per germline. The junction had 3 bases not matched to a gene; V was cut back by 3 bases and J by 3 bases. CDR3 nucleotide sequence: TGTGCCAGCAGCTTCGGGGGGGCCTACACCGGGGAGCTGTTTTTT. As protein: CASSFGGAYTGELFF.

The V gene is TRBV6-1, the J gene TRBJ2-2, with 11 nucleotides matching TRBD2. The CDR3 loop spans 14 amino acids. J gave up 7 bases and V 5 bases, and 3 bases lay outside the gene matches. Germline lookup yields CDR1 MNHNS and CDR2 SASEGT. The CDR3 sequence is CASSRLAGHGELFF. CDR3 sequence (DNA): TGTGCCAGCAGTCGACTAGCGGGACACGGGGAGCTGTTTTTT.

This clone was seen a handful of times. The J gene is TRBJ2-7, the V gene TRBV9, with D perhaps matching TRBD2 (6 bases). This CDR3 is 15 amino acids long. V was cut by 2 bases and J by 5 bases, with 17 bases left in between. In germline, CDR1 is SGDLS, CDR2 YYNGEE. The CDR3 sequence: CASSVGPTSPNEQYF. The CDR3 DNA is TGTGCCAGCAGCGTTGGGCCAACTAGCCCTAACGAGCAGTACTTC.

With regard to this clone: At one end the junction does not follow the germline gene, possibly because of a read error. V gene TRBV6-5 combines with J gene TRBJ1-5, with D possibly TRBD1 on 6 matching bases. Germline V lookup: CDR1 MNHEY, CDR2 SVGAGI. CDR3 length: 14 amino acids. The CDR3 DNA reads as TGTGCCAGCAGTTTTGACAGGTACCTTCAGCCCCAGAATTTT. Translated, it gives CASSFDRYLQPQNF.

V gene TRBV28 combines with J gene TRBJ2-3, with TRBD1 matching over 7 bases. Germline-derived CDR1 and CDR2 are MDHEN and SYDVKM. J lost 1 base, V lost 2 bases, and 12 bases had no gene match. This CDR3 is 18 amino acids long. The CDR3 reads CASSLTGTDYAGTDTQYF. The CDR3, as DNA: TGTGCCAGCAGTTTAACCGGGACAGATTATGCTGGCACAGATACGCAGTATTTT.

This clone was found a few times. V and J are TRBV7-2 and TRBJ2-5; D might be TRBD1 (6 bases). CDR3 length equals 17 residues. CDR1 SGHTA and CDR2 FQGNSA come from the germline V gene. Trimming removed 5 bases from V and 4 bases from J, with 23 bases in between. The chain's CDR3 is CASSRSATQGWRETQYF. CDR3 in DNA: TGTGCCAGCAGCCGTTCCGCCACACAGGGCTGGAGAGAGACCCAGTACTTC.

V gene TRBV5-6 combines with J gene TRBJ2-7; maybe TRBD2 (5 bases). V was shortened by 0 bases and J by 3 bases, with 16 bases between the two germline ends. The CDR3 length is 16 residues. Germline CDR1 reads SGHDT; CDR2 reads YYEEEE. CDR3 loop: CASSLGPTRALYEQYF. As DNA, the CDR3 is TGTGCCAGCAGCTTGGGGCCCACGAGGGCCCTCTACGAGCAGTACTTC.

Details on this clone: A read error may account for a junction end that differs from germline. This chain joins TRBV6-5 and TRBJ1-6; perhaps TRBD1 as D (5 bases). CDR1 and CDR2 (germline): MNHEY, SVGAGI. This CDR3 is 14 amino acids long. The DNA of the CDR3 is TGTGTCAGCAGTCCCACGGGGGAAGATAGATCCCTCCACTTT. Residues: CVSSPTGEDRSLHF.

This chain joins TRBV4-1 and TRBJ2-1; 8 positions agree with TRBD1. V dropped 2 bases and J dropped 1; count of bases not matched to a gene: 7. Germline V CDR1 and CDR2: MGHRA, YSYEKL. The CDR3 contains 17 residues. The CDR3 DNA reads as TGCGCCAGCAGCCAACTCCCGGGACAGGCTTCCTACAATGAGCAGTTCTTC. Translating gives CASSQLPGQASYNEQFF.

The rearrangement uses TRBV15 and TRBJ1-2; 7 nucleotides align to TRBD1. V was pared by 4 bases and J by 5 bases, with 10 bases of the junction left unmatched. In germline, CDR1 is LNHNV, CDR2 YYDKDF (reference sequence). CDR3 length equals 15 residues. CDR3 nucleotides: TGTGCCACCAGCAACCAGATACAGGGGAATTATGGCTACACCTTC. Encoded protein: CATSNQIQGNYGYTF.

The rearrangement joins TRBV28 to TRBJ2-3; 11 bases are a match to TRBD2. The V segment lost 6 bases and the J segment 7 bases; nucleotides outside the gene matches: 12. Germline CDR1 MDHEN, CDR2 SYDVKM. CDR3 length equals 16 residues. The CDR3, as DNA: TGTGCCAGCAGAAGACTAGCGGGGCCCCACTTTAATACGCAGTATTTT. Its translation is CASRRLAGPHFNTQYF.

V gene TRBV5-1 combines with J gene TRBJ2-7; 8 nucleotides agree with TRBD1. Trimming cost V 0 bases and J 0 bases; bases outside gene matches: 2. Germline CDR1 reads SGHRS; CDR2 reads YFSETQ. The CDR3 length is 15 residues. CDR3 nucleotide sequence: TGCGCCAGCAGCTTGGTAACAGGGGGCTCCTACGAGCAGTACTTC. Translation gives CASSLVTGGSYEQYF.

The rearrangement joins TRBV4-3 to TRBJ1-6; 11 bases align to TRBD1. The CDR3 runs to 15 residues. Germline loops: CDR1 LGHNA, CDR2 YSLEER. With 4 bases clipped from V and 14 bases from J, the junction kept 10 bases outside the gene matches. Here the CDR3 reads CASSPGTGGPETLHF. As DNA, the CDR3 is TGCGCCAGCAGCCCTGGGACAGGGGGACCTGAAACCCTCCACTTT.

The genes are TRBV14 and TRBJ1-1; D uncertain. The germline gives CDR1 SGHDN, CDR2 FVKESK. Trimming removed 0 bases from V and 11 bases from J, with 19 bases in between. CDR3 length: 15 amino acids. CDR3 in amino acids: CASSQESRWTGRAFF. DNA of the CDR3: TGTGCCAGCAGCCAAGAGTCGAGATGGACCGGGAGGGCTTTCTTT.

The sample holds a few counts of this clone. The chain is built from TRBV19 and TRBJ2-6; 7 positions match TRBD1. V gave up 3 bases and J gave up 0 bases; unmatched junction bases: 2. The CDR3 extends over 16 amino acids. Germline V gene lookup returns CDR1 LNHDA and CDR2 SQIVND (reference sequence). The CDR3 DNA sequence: TGTGCCAGTAGTATTAGACAGGGCTCTGGGGCCAACGTCCTGACTTTC. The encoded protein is CASSIRQGSGANVLTF.

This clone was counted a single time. The CDR3, as DNA: TGCGCCAGCAGCTTGGAAGAGGGCTTAGGGAACACTGAAGCTTTCTTT. Translated: CASSLEEGLGNTEAFF. The chain employs TRBV5-1 and TRBJ1-1; D gene ambiguous. This CDR3 region has 16 residues. V was shortened by 0 bases and J by 1 base, with 13 bases between the two germline ends. Germline CDR1 and CDR2: SGHRS and YFSETQ.

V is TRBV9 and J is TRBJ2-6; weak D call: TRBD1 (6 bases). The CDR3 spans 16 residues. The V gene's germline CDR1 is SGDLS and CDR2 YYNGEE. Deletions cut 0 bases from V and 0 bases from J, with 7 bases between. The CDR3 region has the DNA TGTGCCAGCAGCGTAGGGGGGCTCTCTGGGGCCAACGTCCTGACTTTC. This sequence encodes CASSVGGLSGANVLTF.

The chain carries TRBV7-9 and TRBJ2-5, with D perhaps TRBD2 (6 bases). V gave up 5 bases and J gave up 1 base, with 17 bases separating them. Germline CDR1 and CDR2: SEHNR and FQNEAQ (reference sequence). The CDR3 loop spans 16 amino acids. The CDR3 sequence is CASSPRSGTVQETQYF. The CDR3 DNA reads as TGTGCCAGCAGCCCCCGGTCCGGGACTGTCCAAGAGACCCAGTACTTC.